The source of this T cell receptor (beta chain) is a study of blood T cells in healthy people across ages. Donation came from healthy Caucasian individuals in Russia who were aged 6 to 90. The second PCR ran about 6 to 11 cycles with a sample-barcoded 5' primer and J-beta primers. Each of the cDNA molecules was tagged by a template-switch adaptor with 12 random nucleotides. TCRdb independently ran MiXCR on the 5' RACE reads; one entry per CDR3 protein. The repertoire holds 1 million or so distinct CDR3 sequences, with approximately 26% as singletons. The CDR3 loop spans 13 amino acids. Germline-derived CDR1 and CDR2 are LGHNA and YSLEER. The data also belong to a second study, concerning T cells of mothers and their children. From that paper: For cDNA synthesis, the complete extracted RNA was used (about 1.4 ug per 15 ul). Not a single persistent microchimeric T cell clone was detected.

This TCR came from a girl aged 2 to 10 in good health. Sequencing was done on a sample of blood. The chain couples TRBV4-3 to TRBJ2-5, with a weak D call TRBD1 (6 bases). The J call may be faulty, since TRBJ2-7 better matches the DNA end. The CDR3 region is CASSKDSSYEQYF. As DNA, the CDR3 is TGCGCCAGCAGTAAGGACAGTTCCTACGAGCAGTACTTC.